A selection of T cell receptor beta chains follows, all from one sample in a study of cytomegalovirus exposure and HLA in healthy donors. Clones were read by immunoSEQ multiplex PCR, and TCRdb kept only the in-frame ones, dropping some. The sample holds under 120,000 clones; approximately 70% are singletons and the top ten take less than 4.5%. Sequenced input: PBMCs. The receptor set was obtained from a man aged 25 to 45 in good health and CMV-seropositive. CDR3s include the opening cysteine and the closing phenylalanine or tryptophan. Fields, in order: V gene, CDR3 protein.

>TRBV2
CASSEDRGIGKLFF
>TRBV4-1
CASSQGGFGGGAYEQYF
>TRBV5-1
CASSLRQGNNEQFF
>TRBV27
CASRGQEISYEQYF
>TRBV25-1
CASSVAGGYDEQFF
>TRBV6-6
CASRPGSSGNTIYF
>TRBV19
CASSQGANEKLFF
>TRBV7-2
CASSPQGQGLSYEQYF
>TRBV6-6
CASSWTSGAYEQYF
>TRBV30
CAWSGTGNSPLHF
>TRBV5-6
CASSLIGPYNEQFF
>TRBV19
CASSPWDSPNTEAFF
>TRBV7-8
CASSLAQSSAQYF
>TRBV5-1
CASRGTGQGNTIYF
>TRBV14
CASSQVVGGGEQFF
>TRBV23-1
CASSQLRRGRRNEQFF